The source of this T cell receptor beta chain is a study of T cells after yellow fever vaccination. The overall study: It was SMART-Seq v4 Ultra Low Input that prepared the fractions with low cell numbers. Study-level results: Re-detected after boosting: most primary clones, more than 95% of CD4 and less than 90% of CD8. A weaker secondary response peaked on day 5, the primary on day 15.

TCRdb reprocessed the 5' RACE reads via MiXCR and lists one record per CDR3 protein. This table holds hundreds of thousands of distinct CDR3 sequences, 15% to 20% found once. This clonotype was counted a few times. Its antigen is undetermined. V trimming: 3 bases; J trimming: 9 bases; junction bases outside the gene matches: 9. This CDR3 contains 17 residues. The chain couples TRBV12-3 or TRBV12-4 to TRBJ2-1, with 15 positions matching TRBD2. The TCR was taken from a man aged 25 to 40 who received the YFV17D yellow fever vaccine. Source: PBMCs, taken 15 days after the yellow fever booster vaccination. The CDR3 sequence: CASSLRTSGRESAEQFF. CDR3 nucleotides: TGTGCCAGCAGTTTGCGGACTAGCGGGAGGGAGTCGGCTGAGCAGTTCTTC.